The source of this T cell receptor (beta chain) is a study of blood T cell repertoires in COVID-19. Libraries were prepared by immunoSEQ multiplex PCR; TCRdb keeps only in-frame clonotypes and omits some of them. The table records about 28,000 clones, over 75% of them present only once. This CDR3 has 16 amino acids. Per germline, CDR1 SGHTS and CDR2 YDEGEE. The V and J ends lost 5 bases and 7 bases respectively, with 24 bases between them. The sequence was collected from a man between 65 and 85 years old with active COVID-19. This sequence joins TRBV5-8 and TRBJ2-5; possibly TRBD1 for D (6 bases). Sequencing was done on a sample of peripheral blood. CDR3 nucleotides: TGTGCCAGCAGTCCCCCGACAGGCGACCTCCGAGGGACCCAGTACTTC. This translates into CASSPPTGDLRGTQYF.